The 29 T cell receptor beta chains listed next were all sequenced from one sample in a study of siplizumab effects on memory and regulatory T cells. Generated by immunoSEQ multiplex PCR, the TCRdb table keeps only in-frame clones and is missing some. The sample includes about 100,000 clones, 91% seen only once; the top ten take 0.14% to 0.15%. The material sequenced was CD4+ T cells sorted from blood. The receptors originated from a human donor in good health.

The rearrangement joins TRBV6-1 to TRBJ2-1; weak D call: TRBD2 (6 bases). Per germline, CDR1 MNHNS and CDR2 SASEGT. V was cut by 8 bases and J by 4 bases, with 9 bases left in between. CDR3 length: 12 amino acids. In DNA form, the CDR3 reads TGTGCCAGCCCCGGGACTTACAATGAGCAGTTCTTC. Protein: CASPGTYNEQFF.

Written as DNA, the CDR3 is TGTGCCAGCAGCGTACAGAATAACTATGGCTACACCTTC. It yields the protein CASSVQNNYGYTF. The chain couples TRBV9 to TRBJ1-2; no reliable D call. The CDR3 runs 13 residues. Germline assignment: CDR1 SGDLS and CDR2 YYNGEE. V lost 1 base and J 1 base, leaving 5 bases between the germline ends.

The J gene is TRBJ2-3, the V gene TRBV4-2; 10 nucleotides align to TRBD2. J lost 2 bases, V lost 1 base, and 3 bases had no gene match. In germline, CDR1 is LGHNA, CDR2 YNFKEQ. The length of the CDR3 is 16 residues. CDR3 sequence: CASSQGTSGITDTQYF. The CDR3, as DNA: TGTGCCAGCAGCCAAGGGACTAGCGGTATCACAGATACGCAGTATTTT.

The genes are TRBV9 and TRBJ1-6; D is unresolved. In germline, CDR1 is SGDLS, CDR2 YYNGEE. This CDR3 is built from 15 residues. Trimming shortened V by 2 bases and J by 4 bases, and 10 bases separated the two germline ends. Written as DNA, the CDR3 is TGTGCCAGCAGCGTTAGCCAGGCTTATAATTCACCCCTCCACTTT. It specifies CASSVSQAYNSPLHF.

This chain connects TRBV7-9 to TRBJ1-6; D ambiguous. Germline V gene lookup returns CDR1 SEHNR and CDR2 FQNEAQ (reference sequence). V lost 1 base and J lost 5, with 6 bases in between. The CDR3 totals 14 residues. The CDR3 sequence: CASSLDSDNSPLHF. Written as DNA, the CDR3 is TGTGCCAGCAGCTTAGACAGCGATAATTCACCCCTCCACTTT.

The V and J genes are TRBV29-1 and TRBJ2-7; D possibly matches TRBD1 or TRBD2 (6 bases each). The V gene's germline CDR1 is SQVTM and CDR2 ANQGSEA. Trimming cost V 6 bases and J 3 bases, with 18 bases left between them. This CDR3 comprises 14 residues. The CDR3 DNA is TGCAGCGTCGCCGGGACCAGGGGAGGCTACGAGCAGTACTTC. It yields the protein CSVAGTRGGYEQYF.

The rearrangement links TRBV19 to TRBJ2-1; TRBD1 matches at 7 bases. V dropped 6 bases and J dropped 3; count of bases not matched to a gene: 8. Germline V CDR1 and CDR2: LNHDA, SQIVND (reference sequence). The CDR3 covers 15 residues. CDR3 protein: CASREERQGYNEQFF. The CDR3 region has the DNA TGTGCCAGTAGAGAAGAACGACAGGGCTACAATGAGCAGTTCTTC.

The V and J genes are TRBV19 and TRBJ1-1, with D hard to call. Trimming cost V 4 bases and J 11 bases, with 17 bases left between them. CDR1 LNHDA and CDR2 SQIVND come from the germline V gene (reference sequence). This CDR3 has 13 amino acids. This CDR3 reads CASSKPAPSWAFF. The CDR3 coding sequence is TGTGCCAGTAGTAAGCCCGCACCCAGTTGGGCTTTCTTT.

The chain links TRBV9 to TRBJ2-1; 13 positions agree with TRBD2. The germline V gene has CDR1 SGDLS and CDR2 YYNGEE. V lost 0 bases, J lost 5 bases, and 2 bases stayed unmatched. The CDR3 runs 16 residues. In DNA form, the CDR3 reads TGTGCCAGCAGCGTAGGACTAGCGGGGGGCCACAATGAGCAGTTCTTC. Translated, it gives CASSVGLAGGHNEQFF.

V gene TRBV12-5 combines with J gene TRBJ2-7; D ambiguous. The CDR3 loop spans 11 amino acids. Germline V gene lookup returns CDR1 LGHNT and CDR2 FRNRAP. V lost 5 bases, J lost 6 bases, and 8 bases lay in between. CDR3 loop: CASGLVAEQYF. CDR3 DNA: TGTGCTAGTGGTCTAGTGGCCGAGCAGTACTTC.

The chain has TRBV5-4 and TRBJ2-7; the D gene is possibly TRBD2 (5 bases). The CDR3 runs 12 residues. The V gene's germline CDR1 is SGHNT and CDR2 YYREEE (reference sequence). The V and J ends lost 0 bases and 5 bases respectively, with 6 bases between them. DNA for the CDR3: TGTGCCAGCAGCTTGGCCGGGAACGAGCAGTACTTC. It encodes CASSLAGNEQYF.

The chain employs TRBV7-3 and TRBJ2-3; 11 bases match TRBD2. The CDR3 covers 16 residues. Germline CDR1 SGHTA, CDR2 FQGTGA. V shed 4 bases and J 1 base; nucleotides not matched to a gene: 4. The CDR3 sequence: CASSSILAGGTDTQYF. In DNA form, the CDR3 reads TGTGCCAGCAGCTCTATACTAGCGGGGGGCACAGATACGCAGTATTTT. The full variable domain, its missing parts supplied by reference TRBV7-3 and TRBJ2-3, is GAGVSQTPSNKVTEKGKYVELRCDPISGHTALYWYRQSLGQGPEFLIYFQGTGAADDSGLPNDRFFAVRPEGSVSTLKIQRTERGDSAVYLCASSSILAGGTDTQYFGPGTRLTVL.

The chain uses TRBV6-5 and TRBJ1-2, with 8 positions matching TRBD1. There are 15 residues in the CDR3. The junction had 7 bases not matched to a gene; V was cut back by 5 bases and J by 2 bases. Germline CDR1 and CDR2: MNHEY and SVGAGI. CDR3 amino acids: CASSTRTGPNYGYTF. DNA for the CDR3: TGTGCCAGCAGTACTAGGACAGGGCCCAACTATGGCTACACCTTC.

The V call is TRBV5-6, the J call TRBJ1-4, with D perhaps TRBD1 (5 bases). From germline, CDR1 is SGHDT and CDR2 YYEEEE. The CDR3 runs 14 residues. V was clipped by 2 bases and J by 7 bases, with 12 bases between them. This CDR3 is CASSLRGLGEKLFF. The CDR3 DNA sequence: TGTGCCAGCAGCTTAAGGGGCCTGGGTGAAAAACTGTTTTTT.

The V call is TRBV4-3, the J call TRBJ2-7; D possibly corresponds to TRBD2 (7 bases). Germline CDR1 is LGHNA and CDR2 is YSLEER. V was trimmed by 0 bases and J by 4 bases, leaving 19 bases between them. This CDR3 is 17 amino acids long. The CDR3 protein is CASSQEGGVGRLYEQYF. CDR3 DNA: TGCGCCAGCAGCCAAGAAGGGGGGGTCGGGCGTCTTTACGAGCAGTACTTC.

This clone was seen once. DNA for the CDR3: TGTGCCAGCAGACAGACATCTGGGGAGCTGTTTTTT. As protein: CASRQTSGELFF. The V and J genes are TRBV7-7 and TRBJ2-2, with unresolved D. CDR1 is SSHAT and CDR2 is FNYEAQ in the germline V gene (reference sequence). Trimming cost V 6 bases and J 8 bases, with 10 bases left between them. This CDR3 contains 12 residues.

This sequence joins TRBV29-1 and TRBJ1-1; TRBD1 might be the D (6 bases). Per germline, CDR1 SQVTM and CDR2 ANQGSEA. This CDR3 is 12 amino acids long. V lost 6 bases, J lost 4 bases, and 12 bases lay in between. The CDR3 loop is CSVYRAGTEAFF. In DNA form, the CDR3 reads TGCAGCGTCTACAGGGCGGGCACTGAAGCTTTCTTT. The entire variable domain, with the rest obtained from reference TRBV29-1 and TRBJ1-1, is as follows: SAVISQKPSRDICQRGTSLTIQCQVDSQVTMMFWYRQQPGQSLTLIATANQGSEATYESGFVIDKFPISRPNLTFSTLTVSNMSPEDSSIYLCSVYRAGTEAFFGQGTRLTVV.

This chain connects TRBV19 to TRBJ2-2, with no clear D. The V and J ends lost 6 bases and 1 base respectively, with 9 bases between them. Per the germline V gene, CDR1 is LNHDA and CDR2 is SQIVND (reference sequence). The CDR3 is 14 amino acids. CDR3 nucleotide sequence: TGTGCCAGTAGCAGAGACCGGAACACCGGGGAGCTGTTTTTT. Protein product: CASSRDRNTGELFF.

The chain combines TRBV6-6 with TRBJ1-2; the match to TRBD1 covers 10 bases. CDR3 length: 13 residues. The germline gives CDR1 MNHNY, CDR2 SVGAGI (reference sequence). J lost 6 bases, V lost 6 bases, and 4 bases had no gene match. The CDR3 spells CASSRDRGDGYTF. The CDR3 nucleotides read TGTGCCAGCAGCAGGGACAGGGGCGATGGCTACACCTTC.

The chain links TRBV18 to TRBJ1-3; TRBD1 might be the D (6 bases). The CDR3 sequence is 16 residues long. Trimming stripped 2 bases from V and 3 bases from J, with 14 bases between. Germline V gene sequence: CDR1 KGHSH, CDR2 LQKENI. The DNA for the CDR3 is TGTGCCAGCTCACCATCCAGGGGCGGAGGTGGAAACACCATATATTTT. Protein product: CASSPSRGGGGNTIYF.

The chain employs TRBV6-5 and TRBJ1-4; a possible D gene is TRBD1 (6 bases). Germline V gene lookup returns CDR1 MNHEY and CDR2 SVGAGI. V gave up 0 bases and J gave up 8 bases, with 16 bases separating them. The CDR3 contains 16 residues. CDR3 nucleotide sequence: TGTGCCAGCAGTTACTCGACGGGGGCGCAAACCGAAAAACTGTTTTTT. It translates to CASSYSTGAQTEKLFF.

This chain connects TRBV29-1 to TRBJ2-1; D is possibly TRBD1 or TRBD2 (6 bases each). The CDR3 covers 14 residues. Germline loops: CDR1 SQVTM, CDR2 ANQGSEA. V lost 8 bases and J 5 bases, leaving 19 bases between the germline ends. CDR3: CSTRGRMGNNEQFF. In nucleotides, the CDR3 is TGCAGCACCCGGGGGCGTATGGGAAACAATGAGCAGTTCTTC.

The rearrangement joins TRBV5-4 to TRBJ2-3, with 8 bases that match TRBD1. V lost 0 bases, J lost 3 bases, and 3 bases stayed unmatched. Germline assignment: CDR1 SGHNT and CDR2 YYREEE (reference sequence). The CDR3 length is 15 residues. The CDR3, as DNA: TGTGCCAGCAGCTTGGTCAGGGGGCTTACAGATACGCAGTATTTT. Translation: CASSLVRGLTDTQYF.

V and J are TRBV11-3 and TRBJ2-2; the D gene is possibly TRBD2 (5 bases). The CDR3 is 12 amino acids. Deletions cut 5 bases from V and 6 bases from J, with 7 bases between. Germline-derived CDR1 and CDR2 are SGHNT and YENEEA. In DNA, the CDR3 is TGTGCCAGCAGCCCCGGGGCCGGGGAGCTGTTTTTT. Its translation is CASSPGAGELFF.

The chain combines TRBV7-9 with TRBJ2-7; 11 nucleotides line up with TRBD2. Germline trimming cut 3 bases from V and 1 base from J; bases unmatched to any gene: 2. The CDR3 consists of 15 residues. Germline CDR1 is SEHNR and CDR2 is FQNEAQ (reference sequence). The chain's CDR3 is CASSLGLADSYEQYF. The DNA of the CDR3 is TGTGCCAGCAGCTTGGGACTAGCGGATTCCTACGAGCAGTACTTC.

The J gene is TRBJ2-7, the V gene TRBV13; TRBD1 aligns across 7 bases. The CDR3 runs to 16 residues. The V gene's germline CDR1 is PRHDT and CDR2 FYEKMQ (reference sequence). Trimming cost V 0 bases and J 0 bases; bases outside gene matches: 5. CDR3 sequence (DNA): TGTGCCAGCAGCTTAGGGGACAGGTTATCCTCCTACGAGCAGTACTTC. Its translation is CASSLGDRLSSYEQYF.

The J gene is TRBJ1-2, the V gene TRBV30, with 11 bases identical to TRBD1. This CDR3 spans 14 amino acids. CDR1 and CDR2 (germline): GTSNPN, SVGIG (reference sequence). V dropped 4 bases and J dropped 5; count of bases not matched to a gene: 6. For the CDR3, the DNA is TGTGCCTGGAATAGACGGGACAGGGGGTATGGCTACACCTTC. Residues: CAWNRRDRGYGYTF.

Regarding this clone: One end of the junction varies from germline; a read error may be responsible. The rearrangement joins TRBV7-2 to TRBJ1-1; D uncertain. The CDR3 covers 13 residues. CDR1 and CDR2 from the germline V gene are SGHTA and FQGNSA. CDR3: CASSLARETEAFF. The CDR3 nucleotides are TGTGCCAGCAGCCTAGCTCGGGAGACTGAAGCTTTCTTT.

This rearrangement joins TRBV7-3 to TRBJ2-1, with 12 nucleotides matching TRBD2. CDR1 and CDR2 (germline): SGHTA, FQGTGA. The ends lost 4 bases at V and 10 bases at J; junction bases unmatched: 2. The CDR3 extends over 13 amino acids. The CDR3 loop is CASSSGLAGEQFF. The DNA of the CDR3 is TGTGCCAGCAGCTCCGGACTAGCGGGGGAGCAGTTCTTC.